Here is one TCR beta chain with its context. Its antigen is unidentified. Germline-derived CDR1 and CDR2 are SGDLS and YYNGEE. The CDR3 is made up of 17 amino acids. V gave up 4 bases and J gave up 4 bases; unmatched junction bases: 13. The sample is drawn from a study of cytotoxic CD8 clonotypes in ibrutinib-treated CLL. Study findings and constraints: Higher clonality was seen at ibrutinib response and a return toward baseline at progression.

TCRdb's table, derived via immunoSEQ multiplex PCR, lists solely in-frame clones and lacks some. The sample holds about 21,000 clones, 74% seen once. The receptor's source is a human donor with chronic lymphocytic leukemia. Specimen: PBMCs, collected before ibrutinib treatment. The V and J genes are TRBV9 and TRBJ2-1; TRBD2 matches 8 bases. CDR3 in amino acids: CASSKVGAGAGYNEQFF. The CDR3 DNA is TGTGCCAGCAGCAAGGTGGGAGCGGGAGCAGGGTACAATGAGCAGTTCTTC.